Listed here is a single TCR beta chain. Its antigen remains unknown. The sample belongs to a study of cytomegalovirus exposure and HLA in healthy donors. General study findings and limits: CMV antigen specificity of a few CMV-associated chains was confirmed in vitro. It was reported that the classifier diagnosed cytomegalovirus status with high specificity and sensitivity in both the original and validation cohorts.

PCR was performed using 60 Vbeta and 13 Jbeta primers. Sequencing was performed with immunoSEQ multiplex PCR; in TCRdb, only in-frame clones are kept and a portion is missing. The sample table sets out some 72,000 clones. The CDR3 length is 14 residues. The junction had 5 bases not matched to a gene; V was cut back by 5 bases and J by 6 bases. CDR1 and CDR2 (germline): SGHVS, FQNEAQ. The sample was PBMCs. The rearrangement uses TRBV7-8 and TRBJ2-3, with TRBD1 matching 10 bases. The clonotype was recovered from a boy younger than 18 in good health and CMV-seronegative. As DNA, the CDR3 is TGTGCCAGCAGCATCGACAGGGGGCAGGATACGCAGTATTTT. Protein: CASSIDRGQDTQYF.